These 26 T cell receptor beta chains originate from one sample sequenced in a study of cytomegalovirus exposure and HLA in healthy donors. It was with 60 Vbeta and 13 Jbeta primers that the PCR ran. Sequencing was performed with immunoSEQ multiplex PCR; in TCRdb, only in-frame clones are kept and a portion is missing. The data contain roughly 130,000 clones, around four fifths of them singletons. Sequencing was done on a sample of PBMCs. The receptors were sampled from a man younger than 40 in good health and CMV-seronegative.

This rearrangement joins TRBV4-2 to TRBJ2-2; D uncertain. CDR1 is LGHNA, CDR2 YNFKEQ, per germline. V was pared by 0 bases and J by 5 bases, with 7 bases between. This CDR3 is built from 14 residues. The CDR3 DNA follows: TGTGCCAGCAGCCAAGAATGGCGGACCGGGGAGCTGTTTTTT. Encoded protein: CASSQEWRTGELFF.

The rearrangement links TRBV6-1 to TRBJ2-5; D unclear. TRBJ2-7 explains the end of the DNA better; the J call may be wrong. The germline gives CDR1 MNHNS, CDR2 SASEGT. The CDR3 length is 16 residues. CDR3: CASSVIESGPLHEQYF. Written as DNA, the CDR3 is TGTGCCAGCAGTGTGATCGAATCTGGGCCCCTTCACGAGCAGTACTTC.

The chain is built from TRBV27 and TRBJ1-2, with a weak D call TRBD1 (6 bases). Trimming cost V 10 bases and J 4 bases, with 13 bases left between them. The CDR3 sequence is 12 residues long. CDR1 MNHEY and CDR2 SMNVEV come from the germline V gene (reference sequence). The CDR3 DNA reads as TGTGCCATCAAAGGGGGTTCCTATGGCTACACCTTC. Translating it yields CAIKGGSYGYTF.

The gene calls are TRBV19 and TRBJ1-1, with D tentatively TRBD1 (6 bases). V shed 7 bases and J shed 0 bases, with 15 bases lying between them. Germline loops: CDR1 LNHDA, CDR2 SQIVND (reference sequence). This CDR3 comprises 15 residues. This CDR3 is CASIPRAGVNTEAFF. Written as DNA, the CDR3 is TGTGCCAGTATTCCACGGGCAGGGGTGAACACTGAAGCTTTCTTT.

V and J are TRBV2 and TRBJ2-1, with 9 nucleotides matching TRBD1. Germline CDR1 reads SNHLY; CDR2 reads FYNNEI. V was pared by 4 bases and J by 4 bases, with 5 bases of the junction left unmatched. This CDR3 comprises 15 residues. The CDR3 is CASSGSDRGYNEQFF. As DNA, the CDR3 is TGTGCCAGCAGTGGTTCGGACAGGGGTTACAATGAGCAGTTCTTC.

The rearrangement uses TRBV12-1 and TRBJ2-5; the table assigns TRBD2, which was not confirmed against the DNA. TRBV12-1 is described as a pseudogene. The CDR3 spans 13 residues. CDR3 sequence reads: CATRTSGRETQYF. CDR3 in DNA: TGTGCCACTCGGACTAGCGGGAGAGAGACCCAGTACTTC.

The gene calls are TRBV5-3 and TRBJ1-1, with unresolved D. TRBV5-3 counts as an open reading frame of uncertain function. There are 14 residues in the CDR3. Trimming cost V 5 bases and J 1 base, with 12 bases left between them. The CDR3 is CARRDDIPNTEAFF. The CDR3, as DNA: TGTGCCAGAAGAGATGACATACCGAACACTGAAGCTTTCTTT.

Concerning this clone: In the same sample, other DNA sequences code for this CDR3. V and J are TRBV7-9 and TRBJ2-2; TRBD1 matches 9 bases. Per the germline V gene, CDR1 is SEHNR and CDR2 is FQNEAQ (reference sequence). V lost 2 bases, J lost 4 bases, and 5 bases stayed unmatched. The CDR3 consists of 16 residues. The CDR3 DNA is TGTGCCAGCAGCTTATCGGACAGGGGAGGCACCGGGGAGCTGTTTTTT. This translates into CASSLSDRGGTGELFF.

CDR3 bases: TGCGCCAGCAGCCAAGAAGACAGGGGCGCCACGTTGAACACTGAAGCTTTCTTT. This encodes CASSQEDRGATLNTEAFF. The V gene is TRBV4-1, the J gene TRBJ1-1, with 8 bases that match TRBD1. This CDR3 has 18 amino acids. V was clipped by 0 bases and J by 0 bases; unmatched bases: 9. Germline V gene lookup returns CDR1 MGHRA and CDR2 YSYEKL.

The chain is built from TRBV27 and TRBJ2-7; TRBD1 might be the D (5 bases). V lost 6 bases to trimming and J lost 4 bases, with 19 bases between them. The CDR3 has 15 amino acids. Germline V gives CDR1 MNHEY, CDR2 SMNVEV (reference sequence). CDR3 amino acids: CASRFAGRGIYEQYF. CDR3 coding DNA: TGTGCCAGCAGGTTCGCAGGTAGGGGCATATACGAGCAGTACTTC.

This chain joins TRBV5-6 and TRBJ1-2, with 12 nucleotides matching TRBD1. Germline CDR1 reads SGHDT; CDR2 reads YYEEEE. The CDR3 length is 16 residues. With V trimmed by 2 bases and J by 7 bases, 9 bases remained unmatched. In DNA form, the CDR3 reads TGTGCCAGCAGCTTCGCTCCGGGACAGGGGGCTTCTGGCTACACCTTC. Its protein is CASSFAPGQGASGYTF.

J is TRBJ2-5 and V is TRBV2; 7 positions agree with TRBD1. Germline trimming cut 4 bases from V and 4 bases from J; bases unmatched to any gene: 9. The CDR3 sequence is 15 residues long. The germline V gene has CDR1 SNHLY and CDR2 FYNNEI. The CDR3 spells CASSGVGGGGETQYF. Written as DNA, the CDR3 is TGTGCCAGCAGTGGAGTAGGGGGCGGTGGAGAGACCCAGTACTTC.

The rearrangement links TRBV6-4 to TRBJ2-7, with D perhaps TRBD2 (6 bases). CDR1 is MRHNA and CDR2 is SNTAGT in the germline V gene. V was pared by 2 bases and J by 4 bases, with 15 bases between. The CDR3 length is 15 residues. For the CDR3, the DNA is TGTGCCAGCAGTGACGGTTTTGGGGGGTCGTACGAGCAGTACTTC. Its protein is CASSDGFGGSYEQYF.

The chain is built from TRBV7-9 and TRBJ2-2, with 14 bases that match TRBD2. Germline CDR1 SEHNR, CDR2 FQNEAQ (reference sequence). The ends lost 5 bases at V and 5 bases at J; junction bases unmatched: 4. The CDR3 contains 16 residues. The CDR3 loop reads CASSPGTSGRTGELFF. For the CDR3, the DNA is TGTGCCAGCAGCCCCGGGACTAGCGGGAGAACCGGGGAGCTGTTTTTT.

This chain joins TRBV6-1 and TRBJ1-2, with TRBD1 as a possible D gene (6 bases). CDR1 and CDR2 (germline): MNHNS, SASEGT. V dropped 4 bases and J dropped 3 bases, with 9 bases sitting between them. The CDR3 is 13 residues long. The CDR3 here is CASSAKGDYGYTF. Written as DNA, the CDR3 is TGTGCCAGCAGTGCGAAGGGGGACTATGGCTACACCTTC.

The chain couples TRBV19 to TRBJ2-6; TRBD2 might be the D (6 bases). Trimming removed 6 bases from V and 3 bases from J, with 15 bases in between. CDR1 LNHDA and CDR2 SQIVND come from the germline V gene (reference sequence). The CDR3 totals 16 residues. Here the CDR3 reads CASRGMGGGGANVLTF. CDR3 sequence (DNA): TGTGCCAGTAGAGGGATGGGGGGTGGTGGGGCCAACGTCCTGACTTTC.

J is TRBJ1-2 and V is TRBV28; 9 nucleotides match TRBD1. Germline CDR1 MDHEN, CDR2 SYDVKM. Losses at the gene ends were 5 bases for V and 6 bases for J; bases not matched to a gene: 4. The CDR3 extends over 13 amino acids. The CDR3 DNA sequence: TGTGCCAGCAGTCGAGGACAGGGGCATGGCTACACCTTC. It specifies CASSRGQGHGYTF.

This clone was observed once. The rearrangement uses TRBV4-2 and TRBJ2-1, with D possibly matching TRBD2 (5 bases). From germline, CDR1 is LGHNA and CDR2 YNFKEQ. CDR3 length: 14 amino acids. Trimming left V 1 base short and J 6 bases short, with 10 bases between. CDR3 nucleotides: TGTGCCAGCAGCCAAGGGGCCGAGGGCAATGAGCAGTTCTTC. It yields the protein CASSQGAEGNEQFF.

The V call is TRBV6-1, the J call TRBJ1-1; weak D call: TRBD1 (6 bases). The V gene lost 6 bases and the J gene lost 7 bases, with 12 bases spanning the gap. The V gene's germline CDR1 is MNHNS and CDR2 SASEGT. The CDR3 runs 12 residues. The CDR3 here is CASSETGFEAFF. For the CDR3, the DNA is TGTGCCAGCAGCGAGACAGGATTTGAAGCTTTCTTT.

V is TRBV6-5 and J is TRBJ1-1; 8 bases fit TRBD1. Germline V CDR1 and CDR2: MNHEY, SVGAGI. V lost 5 bases and J lost 4; bases outside the gene matches: 9. The CDR3 runs 15 residues. The CDR3 spells CASSLHLQGATEAFF. The CDR3, as DNA: TGTGCCAGCAGTCTCCATTTGCAGGGGGCCACTGAAGCTTTCTTT.

This chain links TRBV6-6 with TRBJ2-7, with 7 bases aligning to TRBD2. The CDR3 sequence is 16 residues long. J gave up 2 bases and V 2 bases, and 9 bases lay outside the gene matches. Germline lookup yields CDR1 MNHNY and CDR2 SVGAGI (reference sequence). The chain's CDR3 is CASSYASSGIPYEQYF. The DNA of the CDR3 is TGTGCCAGCAGTTACGCGTCTAGCGGCATCCCCTACGAGCAGTACTTC.

J is TRBJ2-5 and V is TRBV2; 10 nucleotides agree with TRBD2. With 7 bases clipped from V and 5 bases from J, the junction kept 4 bases outside the gene matches. The CDR3 contains 13 residues. Germline CDR1 and CDR2: SNHLY and FYNNEI. The CDR3 nucleotides are TGTGCCAGCACTCTAGCGGGAGTGGAGACCCAGTACTTC. Protein sequence: CASTLAGVETQYF.

The chain recombines TRBV4-3 with TRBJ1-2; 7 nucleotides match TRBD1. V shed 0 bases, J shed 4 bases, and the junction held 2 bases outside the gene matches. From germline, CDR1 is LGHNA and CDR2 YSLEER. The CDR3 loop spans 14 amino acids. This CDR3 reads CASSQDRGVYGYTF. CDR3 DNA sequence: TGCGCCAGCAGCCAAGACAGGGGGGTCTATGGCTACACCTTC.

This clone was found once. CDR3 sequence reads: CASSFGGKDTQYF. CDR3 nucleotides: TGTGCCAGCAGCTTCGGGGGAAAAGATACGCAGTATTTT. The chain carries TRBV5-8 and TRBJ2-3; possibly TRBD2 for D (6 bases). The germline V and J ends were trimmed by 2 bases and 5 bases, with 9 bases remaining between them. Germline values: CDR1 SGHTS, CDR2 YDEGEE. The CDR3 has 13 residues.

The V gene is TRBV4-2, the J gene TRBJ2-7; 8 positions match TRBD2. This CDR3 is built from 16 residues. Germline V gene sequence: CDR1 LGHNA, CDR2 YNFKEQ. Trimming cost V 0 bases and J 0 bases; bases outside gene matches: 4. The CDR3 here is CASSQDSTSGSYEQYF. The CDR3 bases are TGTGCCAGCAGCCAAGATAGTACTAGCGGCTCCTACGAGCAGTACTTC.

A few counts support this clone. The chain carries TRBV6-1 and TRBJ1-3, with 9 nucleotides matching TRBD1. CDR1 is MNHNS and CDR2 is SASEGT in the germline V gene. The CDR3 spans 14 residues. J lost 9 bases, V lost 6 bases, and 9 bases had no gene match. This chain's CDR3 is CASRAGTGTGTIYF. The CDR3 coding sequence is TGTGCCAGCAGAGCCGGGACAGGGACAGGCACCATATATTTT.